This T cell receptor (beta chain) is drawn from a study of response to subunit inactivated influenza vaccine. Broader study findings: New T cells are recruited in small numbers by each seasonal influenza vaccination, according to the authors' suggestion.

In TCRdb, the RT-PCR reads were re-called with MiXCR into one record per CDR3 protein. The sample has about 480,000 distinct CDR3 sequences; approximately 11% are singletons. Remarks on this clonotype: Its antigen is unidentified.

The sequence derives from a man aged 45 to 65 who received an inactivated influenza vaccine. The starting material was PBMCs from blood, obtained roughly 48 days after vaccination.

Here the CDR3 reads CASSKDSSYEQYF. For the CDR3, the DNA is TGTGCCAGCAGTAAGGACAGCTCCTACGAGCAGTACTTC. This chain joins TRBV27 and TRBJ2-7; maybe TRBD1 (6 bases). The V end lost 5 bases, the J end lost 0 bases, and 8 bases lay between the germline ends. Germline CDR1 reads MNHEY; CDR2 reads SMNVEV (reference sequence). The CDR3 is 13 residues long.